This T cell receptor (beta chain) was retrieved from a study of T cells after yellow fever vaccination. Study summary: Low-cell-number fractions were prepared with SMART-Seq v4 Ultra Low Input.

CDR3 length equals 13 residues. Germline values: CDR1 SGHDN, CDR2 FVKESK. V gave up 5 bases and J gave up 3 bases, with 8 bases separating them. Each CDR3 protein is one row after TCRdb ran MiXCR on the 5' RACE reads. The sample carries some 200,000 distinct CDR3 sequences, 9.5% to 12% recorded once. This clonotype was found many times. This sample comprised CD8+ T cells sorted from PBMCs, obtained 15 days after the yellow fever booster vaccination. The receptor comes from a man between 18 and 29 years old who received the YFV17D yellow fever vaccine. J is TRBJ1-5 and V is TRBV14, with D hard to call. The CDR3 reads CASSSRDNQPQHF. In DNA form, the CDR3 reads TGTGCCAGCAGCTCGAGGGACAATCAGCCCCAGCATTTT.